Listed below are T cell receptor beta chains from one sample, sequenced in a study of CD8 T cells in ankylosing spondylitis. TCRdb re-derived calls from the 5' RACE reads in MiXCR, one entry per CDR3 protein. The sample has around 230,000 distinct CDR3 sequences, 7.5% to 9% seen once. The sample was blood, either unsorted or a sorted T cell fraction (not recorded which). The receptors were gathered from a male donor with ankylosing spondylitis or in good health (not recorded which). Both conserved end residues are part of each CDR3. A D gene is named only where the DNA matches it firmly. Expanded clones get a size class; other rows say once, few or many, or leave the size out.

V	size	D	J	DNA	CDR3
TRBV4-3	-	TRBD2	TRBJ2-1	TGCGCCAGCAGCCAAGATGTTGCTAGCGGGGCCAATGAGCAGTTCTTC	CASSQDVASGANEQFF
TRBV15	many	-	TRBJ2-3	TGTGCCACCAGCAGGCTCCCAGGGGTAGCAGATACGCAGTATTTT	CATSRLPGVADTQYF
TRBV7-2	many	-	TRBJ1-2	TGTGCCAGCGTCCGGGACGCCTTAGGGGGCTACACCTTC	CASVRDALGGYTF
TRBV5-1	many	TRBD1	TRBJ2-2	TGCGCCAGCAGCGCTGGACAGGAGATCGGGGAGCTGTTTTTT	CASSAGQEIGELFF
TRBV5-1	many	-	TRBJ2-3	TGCGCCAGCAGCTTGGGGCTAGCCGAAGATACGCAGTATTTT	CASSLGLAEDTQYF
TRBV30	few	-	TRBJ2-7	TGTGCCTGGTGGAATTCGGGGAACGACAACGAGCAGTACTTC	CAWWNSGNDNEQYF
TRBV11-2	many	-	TRBJ2-1	TGTGCCAGCAGCCCCGTGGGGACTGAGCAGTTCTTC	CASSPVGTEQFF
TRBV7-9	many	-	TRBJ2-3	TGTGCCAGCAGCTCAGTTGACAGTCCTAGCACAGATACGCAGTATTTT	CASSSVDSPSTDTQYF
TRBV12-3/TRBV12-4	many	-	TRBJ2-5	TGTGCCAGCCTTTCGGGACTTCAAGAGACCCAGTACTTC	CASLSGLQETQYF
TRBV7-8	few	TRBD1	TRBJ1-5	TGTGCCAGCAGCTTAGGGGGAAACAGGGGGCGAGGTCAGCCCCAGCATTTT	CASSLGGNRGRGQPQHF
TRBV5-1	many	-	TRBJ2-3	TGCGCCAGCAGCCACGGGGTGGATACGCAGTATTTT	CASSHGVDTQYF
TRBV30	few	-	TRBJ2-5	TGTGCCTGGAGTCCCGAGGGGGAGACCCAGTACTTC	CAWSPEGETQYF
TRBV10-3	many	-	TRBJ2-7	TGTGCCATCAGTGATACGGGGTTAGGCAACGAGCAGTACTTC	CAISDTGLGNEQYF
TRBV30	many	-	TRBJ2-1	TGTGCCTGGAGACTCTACAATGAGCAGTTCTTC	CAWRLYNEQFF
TRBV18	few	-	TRBJ2-1	TGTGCCAGCTCACCACCGTTTACAGGGCGGGGTCTGCATGAGCAGTTCTTC	CASSPPFTGRGLHEQFF
TRBV29-1	few	-	TRBJ2-2	TGCAGCGTCGAAGATGGTGGGGCCGGGGAGCTGTTTTTT	CSVEDGGAGELFF
TRBV7-2	-	-	TRBJ2-3	TGTGCCAGCGCAGGGAGATTCACAGATACGCAGTATTTT	CASAGRFTDTQYF
TRBV5-1	-	TRBD1	TRBJ2-7	TGCGCCAGCAGCTTGGAGGCAGGGGGCTTCTACGAGCAGTACTTC	CASSLEAGGFYEQYF
TRBV5-1	many	-	TRBJ2-7	TGCGCCAGCAGCTTGGAGGGGGGGCGTAACGAGCAGTACTTC	CASSLEGGRNEQYF
TRBV7-9	-	TRBD1	TRBJ2-1	TGTGCCAGCAGCCCTGAGGACAGGGTAAATGAGCAGTTCTTC	CASSPEDRVNEQFF
TRBV6-2/TRBV6-3	-	-	TRBJ1-2	TGTGCCAGCAGTTATGGGCAGGCCTACTATGGCTACACCTTC	CASSYGQAYYGYTF
TRBV6-2/TRBV6-3	many	TRBD2	TRBJ2-7	TGTGCCAGCTCCTTGGCTAGCGGGGGGGCCTACGAGCAGTACTTC	CASSLASGGAYEQYF
TRBV10-3	many	TRBD1	TRBJ1-1	TGTGCCTCCACGGCGACAGGGGCTGAAGCTTTCTTT	CASTATGAEAFF
TRBV6-1	many	TRBD1	TRBJ1-2	TGTGCCAGCAAGGGACAGTCCTACCTCTATGGCTACACCTTC	CASKGQSYLYGYTF
TRBV28	-	-	TRBJ2-1	TGTGCCAGCAGCACGACCGGGAGAGATTACAATGAGCAGTTCTTC	CASSTTGRDYNEQFF
TRBV20-1	many	-	TRBJ1-1	TGCAGTGCTAGAGATCTGGCCACCGATGAAGCTTTCTTT	CSARDLATDEAFF
TRBV5-1	few	-	TRBJ1-1	TGCGCCAGCAGCTTGGAGACGACTACGAACACTGAAGCTTTCTTT	CASSLETTTNTEAFF
TRBV15	many	TRBD1	TRBJ2-7	TGTGCCACCAGCATTCGGACAGGTTCCTCCTACGAGCAGTACTTC	CATSIRTGSSYEQYF
TRBV6-4	many	TRBD1	TRBJ2-3	TGTGCCAGCAGTGACTCGACCTGGACAGGGCTTGGCACAGATACGCAGTATTTT	CASSDSTWTGLGTDTQYF
TRBV7-2	many	-	TRBJ2-7	TGTGCCAGCAGCTTAGGTTCTCAGGGCCCCTCTTTC	CASSLGSQGPSF
TRBV6-1	many	-	TRBJ2-7	TGTGCCAGCAGTGTTGGACCCAGCTCCTACGAGCAGTACTTC	CASSVGPSSYEQYF
TRBV19	many	-	TRBJ1-5	TGTGCCAGTAGTTCGGGCAGGGGAAATCAGCCCCAGCATTTT	CASSSGRGNQPQHF
TRBV5-1	-	TRBD1	TRBJ1-3	TGCGCCAGCAGTTCAACAGGGGCCCCTGGAAACACCATATATTTT	CASSSTGAPGNTIYF
TRBV15	many	TRBD1	TRBJ1-2	TGTGCCACCAGCAGAGATTTACATGTGGCTAGACAGGGCAACTATGGCTACACCTTC	CATSRDLHVARQGNYGYTF
TRBV20-1	many	-	TRBJ2-7	TGCAGTGCTACTTCTGACTTCAGCTACGAGCAGTACTTC	CSATSDFSYEQYF
TRBV20-1	many	-	TRBJ2-1	TGCAGTGCTGGATACCGGGTCTACAATGAGCAGTTCTTC	CSAGYRVYNEQFF
TRBV6-5	many	-	TRBJ1-2	TGTGCCAGCAGTTACTCAGGATCTGAATTAACGGGGTATGGCTACACCTTC	CASSYSGSELTGYGYTF
TRBV5-5	few	TRBD2	TRBJ2-3	TGTGCCAGCAGCGGCGGGGGGCCCACAGATACGCAGTATTTT	CASSGGGPTDTQYF
TRBV7-2	-	-	TRBJ2-3	TGTGCCAGCAGCTTAAGCGGAGGTACGCAGTATTTT	CASSLSGGTQYF
TRBV20-1	many	-	TRBJ2-5	TGCAGTGCTATGAATCCGGGAGTACAAGAGACCCAGTACTTC	CSAMNPGVQETQYF
TRBV6-1	-	-	TRBJ2-7	TGTGCCAGCAGTGAAATTGACTCCTGGTCCTACGAGCAGTACTTC	CASSEIDSWSYEQYF
TRBV11-1	many	TRBD2	TRBJ2-1	TGTGCCAGCAGCTTAGTTCTAGGAGCGGGAGGCGAACTCTCCTACAATGAGCAGTTCTTC	CASSLVLGAGGELSYNEQFF
TRBV10-3	many	-	TRBJ2-1	TGTGCCATCAGCTCGGCGGGGCCCAATGAGCAGTTCTTC	CAISSAGPNEQFF
TRBV12-3/TRBV12-4	many	-	TRBJ2-2	TGTGCCAGCAGGAAGACAGAACCTAACACCGGGGAGCTGTTTTTT	CASRKTEPNTGELFF
TRBV7-2	many	-	TRBJ1-3	TGTGCCAGCAGCTTAGCAGGGGCCGGAAACACCATATATTTT	CASSLAGAGNTIYF
TRBV5-1	many	-	TRBJ1-1	TGCGCCAGCAGGAGGGAGTTGAACACTGAAGCTTTCTTT	CASRRELNTEAFF
TRBV4-2	few	-	TRBJ1-3	TGTGCCAGCAGCCAAGTTTTCGAGGGTCCGGGAGGAAACACCATATATTTT	CASSQVFEGPGGNTIYF
TRBV5-1	many	TRBD2	TRBJ2-5	TGCGCCAGCAGCCTTTTACCAGCGGGGGCTCAAGAGACCCAGTACTTC	CASSLLPAGAQETQYF
TRBV14	few	-	TRBJ2-2	TGTGCCAGCAGCCAAGGTCTTCCGAACACCGGGGAGCTGTTTTTT	CASSQGLPNTGELFF
TRBV6-1	many	TRBD1	TRBJ1-6	TGTGCCAGCAGCCCCGAGACAGGGTACAATTCACCCCTCCACTTT	CASSPETGYNSPLHF
TRBV7-2	many	-	TRBJ1-2	TGTGCCAGCAGCCCACTGACAGCTCAAAACTATGGCTACACCTTC	CASSPLTAQNYGYTF
TRBV4-1	many	-	TRBJ1-2	TGCGCCAGCAGCCAAGTCCCTCAGAGATCCTATGGCTACACCTTC	CASSQVPQRSYGYTF
TRBV30	many	-	TRBJ1-5	TGTGCCTGGAGTGGGATCAATCAGCCCCAGCATTTT	CAWSGINQPQHF
TRBV6-2/TRBV6-3	few	-	TRBJ2-5	TGTGCCAGCAGGAGACAGCCCCAAGAGACCCAGTACTTC	CASRRQPQETQYF
TRBV5-8	many	-	TRBJ1-1	TGTGCCAGCAGCAATCTCAACACTGAAGCTTTCTTT	CASSNLNTEAFF
TRBV11-2	many	TRBD2	TRBJ2-3	TGTGCCAGCAGCACTATCGCCCTTCCTAGCGGGAGGCGCACAGATACGCAGTATTTT	CASSTIALPSGRRTDTQYF
TRBV29-1	many	-	TRBJ2-3	TGCAGCGTTGCATTGGGCCCCACTAGCACAGATACGCAGTATTTT	CSVALGPTSTDTQYF
TRBV6-5	many	-	TRBJ2-1	TGTGCCAGCAGTTACGGAGAGGGGCTCGTGGTTGAGCAGTTCTTC	CASSYGEGLVVEQFF
TRBV18	-	-	TRBJ1-3	TGTGCCAGCTCACCACCAAACCCGCTTGGAAACACCATATATTTT	CASSPPNPLGNTIYF